The 20 T cell receptor beta chains below were found in one sample sequenced in a study of blood T cell repertoires in COVID-19 (dated by TCRdb to the early 2020s). Library creation used the immunoSEQ multiplex PCR assay. Here the immuneACCESS table is served through TCRdb, limited to in-frame sequences with V and J called. Missing clones are a known gap in these copies; in checked studies unresolved V genes cover under half, and the rest lacks a known reason. The sample data list about 180,000 clones, and about 91% of these were observed just once. The ten largest make up about 3.9% of the sample. The sequencing input was peripheral blood. The receptor source for this set is a woman aged 25-40 years with acute or convalescent COVID-19.

The chain links TRBV10-2 to TRBJ1-2; 10 bases align to TRBD1. The CDR3 extends over 13 amino acids. The germline CDR1 and CDR2 sequences are WSHSY and SAAADI. V shed 10 bases, J shed 3 bases, and the junction held 5 bases outside the gene matches. CDR3 sequence reads: CATGTGEYYGYTF. For the CDR3, the DNA is TGCGCCACCGGGACAGGGGAATACTATGGCTACACCTTC.

This chain connects TRBV7-2 to TRBJ2-7; 7 bases match TRBD2. Per the germline V gene, CDR1 is SGHTA and CDR2 is FQGNSA. V trimming: 3 bases; J trimming: 8 bases; junction bases outside the gene matches: 7. The CDR3 has 13 residues. CDR3 nucleotides: TGTGCCAGCAGCTTGGAGACTAGCAGACAGCAGTACTTC. Amino acid sequence: CASSLETSRQQYF.

The V and J genes are TRBV20-1 and TRBJ2-1; D unclear. V lost 5 bases and J 7 bases, leaving 6 bases between the germline ends. From germline, CDR1 is DFQATT and CDR2 SNEGSKA (reference sequence). The CDR3 loop spans 10 amino acids. The chain's CDR3 is CSALRNEQFF. The CDR3 DNA follows: TGCAGTGCTTTGCGGAATGAGCAGTTCTTC.

The gene calls are TRBV5-4 and TRBJ2-3; 7 bases are a match to TRBD2. Germline V gene lookup returns CDR1 SGHNT and CDR2 YYREEE (reference sequence). The CDR3 has 14 amino acids. The V segment lost 1 base and the J segment 5 bases; nucleotides outside the gene matches: 4. CDR3: CASSLSLAEDTQYF. DNA for the CDR3: TGTGCCAGCAGCTTGAGTCTAGCGGAAGATACGCAGTATTTT.

The chain uses TRBV7-8 and TRBJ2-1; 9 bases match TRBD2. V gave up 6 bases and J gave up 9 bases; unmatched junction bases: 12. Germline V CDR1 and CDR2: SGHVS, FQNEAQ. The CDR3 runs to 15 residues. The CDR3 loop reads CASRRGASGTIEQFF. The CDR3 DNA reads TGTGCCAGCAGGAGAGGGGCTAGCGGGACAATTGAGCAGTTCTTC.

The chain has TRBV14 and TRBJ2-7, with 7 bases that match TRBD2. This CDR3 has 15 amino acids. Germline V gene sequence: CDR1 SGHDN, CDR2 FVKESK. With V trimmed by 4 bases and J by 0 bases, 6 bases remained unmatched. This chain's CDR3 is CASSRTRTSSYEQYF. DNA of the CDR3: TGTGCCAGCAGCCGGACTAGGACCAGCTCCTACGAGCAGTACTTC.

The V gene is TRBV12-3 or TRBV12-4, the J gene TRBJ1-5; D is undetermined. The CDR3 sequence is 13 residues long. Trimming removed 6 bases from V and 4 bases from J, with 10 bases in between. The chain's CDR3 is CASRAGRNQPQHF. DNA of the CDR3: TGTGCCAGCAGAGCCGGGAGAAATCAGCCCCAGCATTTT.

Points on this clone: This sample also contains other DNA sequences that code for the same CDR3. V is TRBV28 and J is TRBJ1-2, with D maybe TRBD1 (5 bases). Germline V gene sequence: CDR1 MDHEN, CDR2 SYDVKM. Between the trimmed V and J ends, which lost 6 bases and 4 bases, there was a span of 9 bases. The CDR3 runs to 12 residues. CDR3 amino acids: CASSSGGYGYTF. The CDR3 nucleotides are TGTGCCAGCAGCTCGGGGGGCTATGGCTACACCTTC.

This clone was found once. The chain links TRBV28 to TRBJ1-5; 7 nucleotides line up with TRBD1. The J segment lost 6 bases and the V segment lost 6 bases, leaving 8 bases of the junction unmatched. The CDR3 totals 14 residues. From germline, CDR1 is MDHEN and CDR2 SYDVKM. For the CDR3, the DNA is TGTGCCAGCAGCCTCGGGTCAGGGGGTCAGCCCCAGCATTTT. It translates to CASSLGSGGQPQHF.

The chain uses TRBV2 and TRBJ2-7, with TRBD2 matching over 12 bases. This CDR3 spans 16 amino acids. CDR1 is SNHLY, CDR2 FYNNEI, per germline. The V gene end was trimmed by 6 bases and the J gene end by 3 bases; junction bases not matched to a gene: 9. The CDR3 region is CASRGLTSGGIYEQYF. The CDR3 DNA sequence: TGTGCCAGCAGAGGTCTGACTAGCGGGGGAATCTACGAGCAGTACTTC. Looking up the rest from reference TRBV2 and TRBJ2-7 gives the full variable domain: EPEVTQTPSHQVTQMGQEVILRCVPISNHLYFYWYRQILGQKVEFLVSFYNNEISEKSEIFDDQFSVERPDGSNFTLKIRSTKLEDSAMYFCASRGLTSGGIYEQYFGPGTRLTVT.

The chain employs TRBV19 and TRBJ1-6; weak D call: TRBD1 (6 bases). The V and J ends lost 3 bases and 8 bases respectively, with 17 bases between them. CDR1 and CDR2 (germline): LNHDA, SQIVND (reference sequence). The CDR3 length is 16 residues. In DNA, the CDR3 is TGTGCCAGTAGTATCGACAGGTCCGGGCCTCATTCACCCCTCCACTTT. Translating gives CASSIDRSGPHSPLHF. The variable domain in full, completed from reference TRBV19 and TRBJ1-6, reads DGGITQSPKYLFRKEGQNVTLSCEQNLNHDAMYWYRQDPGQGLRLIYYSQIVNDFQKGDIAEGYSVSREKKESFPLTVTSAQKNPTAFYLCASSIDRSGPHSPLHFGNGTRLTVT.

This rearrangement joins TRBV2 to TRBJ2-7, with a tentative D call TRBD1 (5 bases). Germline CDR1 is SNHLY and CDR2 is FYNNEI. V lost 8 bases and J 2 bases, leaving 16 bases between the germline ends. This CDR3 is 14 amino acids long. For the CDR3, the DNA is TGTGCCAGCTCCCAAGACAGTGGGCCCTACGAGCAGTACTTC. This sequence encodes CASSQDSGPYEQYF.

As to this clone: At one end the junction does not follow the germline gene, possibly because of a read error. The V and J genes are TRBV6-6 and TRBJ1-2; 8 positions match TRBD1. Per germline, CDR1 MNHNY and CDR2 SVGAGI (reference sequence). The CDR3 sequence is 14 residues long. CDR3 nucleotide sequence: TGTGCCAGCAAAATACCGGGACAGGCGTATGGCTGCACCTTC. This encodes CASKIPGQAYGCTF.

The chain combines TRBV19 with TRBJ1-1; tentative D call: TRBD1 (5 bases). CDR1 and CDR2 (germline): LNHDA, SQIVND (reference sequence). V was shortened by 3 bases and J by 2 bases, with 13 bases between the two germline ends. There are 15 residues in the CDR3. CDR3 sequence: CASSINSGGNTEAFF. The CDR3, as DNA: TGTGCCAGTAGTATTAATAGCGGGGGTAACACTGAAGCTTTCTTT.

The chain uses TRBV28 and TRBJ1-4; possible D gene TRBD1, 5 bases. V was trimmed by 3 bases and J by 8 bases, leaving 16 bases between them. CDR3 length: 15 amino acids. Germline CDR1 and CDR2: MDHEN and SYDVKM. CDR3 sequence: CASSFGRQLREKLFF. CDR3 DNA sequence: TGTGCCAGCAGTTTCGGAAGACAGCTACGGGAAAAACTGTTTTTT.

The J gene is TRBJ1-1, the V gene TRBV20-1; TRBD1 aligns across 8 bases. The V gene end was trimmed by 7 bases and the J gene end by 11 bases; junction bases not matched to a gene: 9. In germline, CDR1 is DFQATT, CDR2 SNEGSKA (reference sequence). This CDR3 comprises 11 residues. The CDR3 DNA follows: TGCAGTGTTCGAGGGGACAGGTTGGCTTTCTTT. This codes for CSVRGDRLAFF.

This clone has only one observation. V and J are TRBV29-1 and TRBJ1-1; a possible D gene is TRBD1 (5 bases). The CDR3 loop spans 12 amino acids. Germline loops: CDR1 SQVTM, CDR2 ANQGSEA. The ends were cut back, 4 bases at V and 0 bases at J, with 6 bases in the middle. The CDR3 region is CSVAQVNTEAFF. The DNA for the CDR3 is TGCAGCGTTGCACAGGTGAACACTGAAGCTTTCTTT.

The rearrangement joins TRBV21-1 to TRBJ2-1; TRBD1 is taken as the D call from the table, unchecked against the DNA. TRBV21-1 is a pseudogene. This CDR3 region has 13 residues. In nucleotides, the CDR3 is TGTGCCAGCAGCAATGAGAAGGGGAATGAGCAGTTCTTC. It codes for CASSNEKGNEQFF.

The CDR3 nucleotides read TGTGCCAGCAGCGTACAGGGTCCTGACATTCAGTACTTC. This codes for CASSVQGPDIQYF. This sequence joins TRBV28 and TRBJ2-4, with a tentative D call TRBD1 (6 bases). Germline lookup yields CDR1 MDHEN and CDR2 SYDVKM. V was shortened by 6 bases and J by 8 bases, with 14 bases between the two germline ends. The CDR3 is made up of 13 amino acids.

The chain is built from TRBV27 and TRBJ1-1; D perhaps matches TRBD1 (6 bases). The CDR3 runs to 15 residues. V was cut by 7 bases and J by 5 bases, with 20 bases left in between. Looked up from germline, CDR1 is MNHEY and CDR2 is SMNVEV (reference sequence). CDR3 sequence (DNA): TGTGCCAGCATGAGTCAGGGGAGGCGGGAGACTGAAGCTTTCTTT. It is translated as CASMSQGRRETEAFF.